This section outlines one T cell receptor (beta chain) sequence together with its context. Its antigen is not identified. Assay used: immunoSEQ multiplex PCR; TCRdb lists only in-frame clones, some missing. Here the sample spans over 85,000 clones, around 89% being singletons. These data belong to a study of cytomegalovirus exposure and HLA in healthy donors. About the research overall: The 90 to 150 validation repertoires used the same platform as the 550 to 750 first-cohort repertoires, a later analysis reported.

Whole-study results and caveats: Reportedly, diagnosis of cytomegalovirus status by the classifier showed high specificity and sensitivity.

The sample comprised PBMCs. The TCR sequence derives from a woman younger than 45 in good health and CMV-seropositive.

The CDR3 bases are TGTGCCACCAGCAGATATGCAGGGGATCAGCCCCAGCATTTT. Translated: CATSRYAGDQPQHF. This chain links TRBV15 with TRBJ1-5, with TRBD1 as a possible D gene (6 bases). The CDR3 extends over 14 amino acids. V was clipped by 2 bases and J by 5 bases, with 10 bases between them. The V gene's germline CDR1 is LNHNV and CDR2 YYDKDF (reference sequence).